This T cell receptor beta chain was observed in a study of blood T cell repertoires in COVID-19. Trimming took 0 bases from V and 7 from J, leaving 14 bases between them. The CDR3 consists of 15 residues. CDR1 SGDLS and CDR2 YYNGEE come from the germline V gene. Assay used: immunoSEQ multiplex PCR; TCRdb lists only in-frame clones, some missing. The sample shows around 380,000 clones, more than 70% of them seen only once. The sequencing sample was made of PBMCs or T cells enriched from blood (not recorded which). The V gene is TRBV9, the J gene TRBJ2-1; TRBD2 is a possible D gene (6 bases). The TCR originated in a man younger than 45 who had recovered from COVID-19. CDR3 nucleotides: TGTGCCAGCAGCGTAGAGGGACTCGGTGGAAATGAGCAGTTCTTC. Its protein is CASSVEGLGGNEQFF.